The 32 T cell receptor beta chains presented below share a single source sample, sequenced in a study of blood T cell repertoires in COVID-19. Sequencing used immunoSEQ multiplex PCR; TCRdb keeps in-frame clones, though not all of them. The repertoire has around 270,000 clones, around 89% of them found once; the top ten carry about 4.6%. The sequencing input was peripheral blood. The source is a man aged 35-49 years with acute or convalescent COVID-19.

The rearrangement links TRBV6-5 to TRBJ1-2, with D uncertain. CDR1 and CDR2 from the germline V gene are MNHEY and SVGAGI. V lost 4 bases and J lost 6, with 3 bases in between. The CDR3 sequence is 10 residues long. The CDR3 loop is CASSSDGYTF. In nucleotides, the CDR3 is TGTGCCAGCAGTTCCGATGGCTACACCTTC.

The genes are TRBV19 and TRBJ1-2; perhaps TRBD1 as D (6 bases). The V end lost 2 bases, the J end lost 8 bases, and 24 bases lay between the germline ends. The CDR3 covers 17 residues. CDR1 is LNHDA, CDR2 SQIVND, per germline (reference sequence). The chain's CDR3 is CASSISPSGGSRAGYTF. The CDR3 DNA reads as TGTGCCAGTAGTATAAGCCCATCTGGGGGCAGCCGGGCGGGCTACACCTTC.

The rearrangement links TRBV6-1 to TRBJ2-1; perhaps TRBD2 as D (5 bases). Germline V gene data show CDR1 as MNHNS and CDR2 as SASEGT. This CDR3 contains 15 residues. Trimming removed 3 bases at V and 4 bases at J, with 13 bases between. As DNA, the CDR3 is TGTGCCAGCAGTGACCTCGATAGGACTTACAATGAGCAGTTCTTC. Its protein is CASSDLDRTYNEQFF.

This clone was observed a handful of times. This chain uses TRBV9 with TRBJ1-5; 9 bases map to TRBD1. The CDR3 totals 18 residues. Trimming removed 4 bases from V and 6 bases from J; junction bases left unmatched: 17. Germline V gives CDR1 SGDLS, CDR2 YYNGEE. The CDR3 loop is CASSPRPLTGGGGQPQHF. The CDR3 DNA reads as TGTGCCAGCAGCCCGCGCCCTCTAACAGGGGGCGGGGGTCAGCCCCAGCATTTT.

The CDR3 coding sequence is TGTGCCAGCAGCCCGACAGGGAGACCCTACAATGAGCAGTTCTTC. It encodes CASSPTGRPYNEQFF. V gene TRBV5-6 combines with J gene TRBJ2-1; 7 nucleotides line up with TRBD1. This CDR3 is built from 15 residues. Germline CDR1 reads SGHDT; CDR2 reads YYEEEE. After removal of 4 bases from V and 2 bases from J, the junction contained 6 bases not matched to a gene.

This chain uses TRBV5-1 with TRBJ2-2; D possibly corresponds to TRBD2 (5 bases). From germline, CDR1 is SGHRS and CDR2 YFSETQ. This CDR3 has 18 amino acids. Trimming left V 4 bases short and J 1 base short, with 20 bases between. In DNA, the CDR3 is TGCGCCAGCAGCGTTACCGGGAATCCTAATTTGAACACCGGGGAGCTGTTTTTT. Translating it yields CASSVTGNPNLNTGELFF. The complete variable domain, with remaining parts taken from reference TRBV5-1 and TRBJ2-2, reads KAGVTQTPRYLIKTRGQQVTLSCSPISGHRSVSWYQQTPGQGLQFLFEYFSETQRNKGNFPGRFSGRQFSNSRSEMNVSTLELGDSALYLCASSVTGNPNLNTGELFFGEGSRLTVL.

The CDR3 nucleotides read TGTGCCAGCAGTCGAGGACAGGGGTATCAGCCCCAGCATTTT. Translation gives CASSRGQGYQPQHF. This chain links TRBV6-5 with TRBJ1-5; 9 bases map to TRBD1. This CDR3 region has 14 residues. In germline, CDR1 is MNHEY, CDR2 SVGAGI. The J segment lost 5 bases and the V segment lost 5 bases, leaving 4 bases of the junction unmatched.

The chain combines TRBV6-5 with TRBJ2-2, with 10 bases fitting TRBD1. Trimming cost V 7 bases and J 5 bases; bases outside gene matches: 4. CDR3 length: 14 residues. The V gene's germline CDR1 is MNHEY and CDR2 SVGAGI. The CDR3 region is CASIGQGVTGELFF. In nucleotides, the CDR3 is TGTGCCAGCATTGGACAGGGGGTAACCGGGGAGCTGTTTTTT.

The V and J genes are TRBV3-1 (or the pseudogene TRBV3-2) and TRBJ1-2; D gene unclear. The V gene's germline CDR1 is LGHDT and CDR2 YNNKEL (reference sequence). This CDR3 has 16 amino acids. V gave up 4 bases and J gave up 8 bases, with 23 bases separating them. Here the CDR3 reads CASSPTVSAAYGGYTF. In DNA, the CDR3 is TGTGCCAGCAGCCCAACGGTTTCGGCGGCCTATGGAGGCTACACCTTC.

CDR3 DNA: TGTGCCAGCAGTTTCCACCCTAGCGTTGAGCAGTTCTTC. It codes for CASSFHPSVEQFF. The J gene is TRBJ2-1, the V gene TRBV12-3 or TRBV12-4; maybe TRBD2 (6 bases). The CDR3 is 13 residues long. V was trimmed by 3 bases and J by 9 bases, leaving 12 bases between them.

This chain links TRBV6-5 with TRBJ1-4; D uncertain. V lost 9 bases and J lost 3, with 14 bases in between. Per germline, CDR1 MNHEY and CDR2 SVGAGI. The CDR3 consists of 14 residues. The CDR3 loop reads CASQLVGPNEKLFF. The CDR3 DNA reads TGTGCCAGTCAGCTGGTTGGGCCTAATGAAAAACTGTTTTTT.

The CDR3 DNA sequence: TGCGCCAGCAGCTTGAAAGGGGGCGATGGCTACACCTTC. Translation: CASSLKGGDGYTF. The rearrangement uses TRBV5-1 and TRBJ1-2, with TRBD1 matching over 7 bases. CDR3 length: 13 residues. The junction had 3 bases not matched to a gene; V was cut back by 1 base and J by 6 bases. Germline CDR1 reads SGHRS; CDR2 reads YFSETQ.

The V call is TRBV5-5, the J call TRBJ1-6; unclear D gene. The V end lost 0 bases, the J end lost 10 bases, and 14 bases lay between the germline ends. CDR1 is SGHKS and CDR2 is YYEKEE in the germline V gene (reference sequence). The CDR3 runs 15 residues. As DNA, the CDR3 is TGTGCCAGCAGCTTGGCAGCTAGCCACGGCTCACCCCTCCACTTT. Its protein product is CASSLAASHGSPLHF.

The chain couples TRBV12-5 to TRBJ2-1; D perhaps matches TRBD1 (6 bases). The length of the CDR3 is 15 residues. Germline values: CDR1 LGHNT, CDR2 FRNRAP. V was cut by 2 bases and J by 4 bases, with 12 bases left in between. The CDR3 region is CASGLIDRTYNEQFF. As DNA, the CDR3 is TGTGCTAGTGGTTTGATTGACAGGACATACAATGAGCAGTTCTTC. Variable domain in full (rest from reference TRBV12-5 and TRBJ2-1): DARVTQTPRHKVTEMGQEVTMRCQPILGHNTVFWYRQTMMQGLELLAYFRNRAPLDDSGMPKDRFSAEMPDATLATLKIQPSEPRDSAVYFCASGLIDRTYNEQFFGPGTRLTVL.

V usage is TRBV2 and J usage is TRBJ1-3, with a possible D match to TRBD1 (6 bases). V was clipped by 5 bases and J by 0 bases, with 11 bases between them. The germline CDR1 and CDR2 sequences are SNHLY and FYNNEI. The CDR3 is 15 amino acids. CDR3 coding DNA: TGTGCCAGCAGTATTGACAGGTACTCTGGAAACACCATATATTTT. It encodes CASSIDRYSGNTIYF.

Note on this clone: This sample includes further DNA sequences coding for the same CDR3. The V and J genes are TRBV5-1 and TRBJ1-2; 7 positions agree with TRBD1. CDR1 is SGHRS and CDR2 is YFSETQ in the germline V gene. The CDR3 contains 14 residues. V was clipped by 1 base and J by 2 bases; unmatched bases: 2. DNA for the CDR3: TGCGCCAGCAGCTTGACAGGGGCCAACTATGGCTACACCTTC. It is translated as CASSLTGANYGYTF.

The chain uses TRBV11-2 and TRBJ2-1, with D possibly TRBD1 on 5 matching bases. Germline CDR1 is SGHAT and CDR2 is FQNNGV. This CDR3 region has 14 residues. Trimming took 0 bases from V and 9 from J, leaving 12 bases between them. The CDR3 bases are TGTGCCAGCAGCTTAGAACGCAGGGCCGGTGAGCAGTTCTTC. Translating it yields CASSLERRAGEQFF.

The genes are TRBV29-1 and TRBJ2-5; possible D gene TRBD1, 5 bases. Germline V gene sequence: CDR1 SQVTM, CDR2 ANQGSEA. V was clipped by 5 bases and J by 7 bases, with 17 bases between them. There are 13 residues in the CDR3. The CDR3 DNA sequence: TGCAGCGTTTGTGAACAGGCCCCGGGGACCCAGTACTTC. The encoded protein is CSVCEQAPGTQYF.

The chain couples TRBV18 to TRBJ1-2; D remains ambiguous. CDR3 length equals 13 residues. Trimming removed 2 bases from V and 8 bases from J, with 12 bases in between. Germline V CDR1 and CDR2: KGHSH, LQKENI. The CDR3 DNA reads TGTGCCAGCTCACCAGGCCGGCCCGGGGGCTACACCTTC. Translating it yields CASSPGRPGGYTF.

This chain links TRBV18 with TRBJ1-3; TRBD1 agrees at 8 bases. CDR3 length equals 17 residues. Germline loops: CDR1 KGHSH, CDR2 LQKENI. The trim removed 4 bases at V and 0 bases at J, leaving 8 bases unmatched. As DNA, the CDR3 is TGTGCCAGCTCACGACTCACAGGGGGGACCTCTGGAAACACCATATATTTT. This gives the protein CASSRLTGGTSGNTIYF.

The rearrangement uses TRBV6-5 and TRBJ2-1; D perhaps matches TRBD2 (5 bases). V shed 8 bases and J shed 2 bases, with 10 bases lying between them. The CDR3 covers 13 residues. Germline V gene lookup returns CDR1 MNHEY and CDR2 SVGAGI. CDR3: CASRTGTYNEQFF. In nucleotides, the CDR3 is TGTGCCAGCCGTACGGGGACCTACAATGAGCAGTTCTTC.

This clone has only a few counts. This chain joins TRBV19 and TRBJ1-5; D not certain. V was clipped by 3 bases and J by 4 bases, with 16 bases between them. Germline-derived CDR1 and CDR2 are LNHDA and SQIVND (reference sequence). The CDR3 length is 16 residues. The CDR3 loop reads CASSMRPTRGNQPQHF. CDR3 in DNA: TGTGCCAGTAGTATGCGGCCGACTCGGGGAAATCAGCCCCAGCATTTT. Together with reference TRBV19 and TRBJ1-5, the CDR3 gives the full variable domain: DGGITQSPKYLFRKEGQNVTLSCEQNLNHDAMYWYRQDPGQGLRLIYYSQIVNDFQKGDIAEGYSVSREKKESFPLTVTSAQKNPTAFYLCASSMRPTRGNQPQHFGDGTRLSIL.

The sample holds a few counts of this clone. V and J are TRBV5-4 and TRBJ2-1, with TRBD2 matching over 7 bases. After removal of 4 bases from V and 3 bases from J, the junction contained 13 bases not matched to a gene. There are 17 residues in the CDR3. Germline V CDR1 and CDR2: SGHNT, YYREEE (reference sequence). CDR3 DNA: TGTGCCAGCAGCCCGAACCCCAGCGGGGAATTCTACAATGAGCAGTTCTTC. Translation: CASSPNPSGEFYNEQFF.

This sequence joins TRBV18 and TRBJ2-1; 10 bases align to TRBD1. J gave up 2 bases and V 7 bases, and 5 bases lay outside the gene matches. Germline CDR1 reads KGHSH; CDR2 reads LQKENI. The CDR3 loop spans 15 amino acids. CDR3 nucleotide sequence: TGTGCCAGCTTGACCGGGACAGGGGCCTACAATGAGCAGTTCTTC. This gives the protein CASLTGTGAYNEQFF.

This sequence joins TRBV7-2 and TRBJ2-7; 8 bases map to TRBD1. The CDR3 has 15 amino acids. V shed 1 base, J shed 0 bases, and the junction held 2 bases outside the gene matches. Germline CDR1 reads SGHTA; CDR2 reads FQGNSA. CDR3 loop: CASSLEGTGSYEQYF. The CDR3 DNA sequence: TGTGCCAGCAGCTTAGAAGGGACAGGCTCCTACGAGCAGTACTTC.

The V call is TRBV2, the J call TRBJ1-5; no clear D gene. V lost 1 base to trimming and J lost 0 bases, with 16 bases between them. The length of the CDR3 is 18 residues. Per the germline V gene, CDR1 is SNHLY and CDR2 is FYNNEI. The CDR3 loop is CASSEEPVGDYSNQPQHF. The CDR3 nucleotides read TGTGCCAGCAGTGAAGAGCCCGTGGGAGATTATAGCAATCAGCCCCAGCATTTT.

The J gene is TRBJ1-2, the V gene TRBV7-2; maybe TRBD1 (6 bases). Germline V gene sequence: CDR1 SGHTA, CDR2 FQGNSA. The V end was cut by 5 bases, the J end by 2 bases, with 15 bases between. The CDR3 sequence is 15 residues long. DNA for the CDR3: TGTGCCAGCAGCCCCACAGGGAGGGGAAACTATGGCTACACCTTC. It encodes CASSPTGRGNYGYTF.

The chain has TRBV10-3 and TRBJ2-2; tentative D call: TRBD2 (5 bases). The germline gives CDR1 ENHRY, CDR2 SYGVKD. Trimming stripped 2 bases from V and 8 bases from J, with 12 bases between. CDR3 size: 14 residues. Here the CDR3 DNA reads TGTGCCATCAGTGAGCGGCAGGAGGCAGGGGAGCTGTTTTTT. Translating gives CAISERQEAGELFF.

This sequence joins TRBV2 and TRBJ1-6; 10 nucleotides line up with TRBD1. V lost 7 bases and J lost 11; bases outside the gene matches: 11. Germline V gene data show CDR1 as SNHLY and CDR2 as FYNNEI. The CDR3 has 15 residues. The CDR3 sequence: CASTKRQGAGTPLHF. CDR3 coding DNA: TGTGCCAGCACCAAACGACAGGGGGCCGGGACACCCCTCCACTTT. Complete variable domain (other parts from reference TRBV2 and TRBJ1-6): EPEVTQTPSHQVTQMGQEVILRCVPISNHLYFYWYRQILGQKVEFLVSFYNNEISEKSEIFDDQFSVERPDGSNFTLKIRSTKLEDSAMYFCASTKRQGAGTPLHFGNGTRLTVT.

The chain carries TRBV29-1 and TRBJ1-1; TRBD1 is a possible D gene (5 bases). Germline-derived CDR1 and CDR2 are SQVTM and ANQGSEA. The CDR3 has 13 amino acids. Trimming removed 8 bases at V and 0 bases at J, with 13 bases between. The CDR3 loop reads CSISGFLNTEAFF. DNA for the CDR3: TGCAGCATATCAGGGTTCCTGAACACTGAAGCTTTCTTT.

The V gene is TRBV5-1, the J gene TRBJ2-7; TRBD2 might be the D (6 bases). CDR3 length equals 17 residues. CDR1 and CDR2 (germline): SGHRS, YFSETQ. The germline V and J ends were trimmed by 2 bases and 6 bases, with 24 bases remaining between them. This CDR3 is CASSFVSTDWWRGEQYF. The DNA for the CDR3 is TGCGCCAGCAGCTTTGTTTCGACAGACTGGTGGCGGGGCGAGCAGTACTTC.

The chain uses TRBV27 and TRBJ2-3, with TRBD2 as a possible D gene (6 bases). The V gene's germline CDR1 is MNHEY and CDR2 SMNVEV (reference sequence). Trimming removed 2 bases at V and 2 bases at J, with 14 bases between. CDR3 length: 16 amino acids. The CDR3 DNA reads TGTGCCAGCAGTTTAGGAGGGTGGGCGGTCACAGATACGCAGTATTTT. As protein: CASSLGGWAVTDTQYF.